This T cell receptor (beta chain) was sequenced during a study of beta chain features in type 1 diabetes. Turning to the study itself: Across the samples, about 110,000,000 sorted cells were examined in total. Overall study findings and caveats: In every one of the four CD4+ subsets, TCRB CDR3s were moderately but significantly shorter in Type 1 diabetes patients. In these data, an HLA type influence on TCRB rearrangement remained unresolved. TCRB repertoires of naive, central memory and Treg cells appeared more similar among patients than among healthy donors.

CDR1 MDHEN and CDR2 SYDVKM come from the germline V gene. V was trimmed by 11 bases and J by 6 bases, leaving 22 bases between them. The CDR3 totals 15 residues. Turning to this clone: Its antigen is as yet unknown.

TCRB transcripts that were expressed got sequenced, as all of the isolated RNA had been reverse transcribed. Method: immunoSEQ multiplex PCR; TCRdb's copy keeps in-frame clones and lacks some. In the table there are hundreds of thousands of clones, around an eighth of which are singletons. The chain has TRBV28 and TRBJ2-2, with a possible D match to TRBD1 (7 bases). Specimen: naive CD4+ T cells from blood. The receptor was isolated from a woman aged 18-29 years with type 1 diabetes. The CDR3 is CASQGGEEGAGELFF. The CDR3 DNA reads as TGTGCCTCCCAGGGGGGAGAAGAAGGGGCCGGGGAGCTGTTTTTT.